This T cell receptor beta chain appears in the sequencing data of a study of Graves' ophthalmopathy and Graves' hyperthyroidism. Findings and limits, study-wide: The model's prediction of ophthalmopathy progression had roughly 68% sensitivity and roughly 72% specificity. Detection in blood was also observed for most expanded thyroid clonotypes above 0.001 frequency.

The CDR3 runs 14 residues. V was cut by 5 bases and J by 1 base, with 11 bases left in between. The germline gives CDR1 MNHEY, CDR2 SMNVEV (reference sequence). CDR3 regions of TCR beta were amplified from RNA transcripts. The authors performed first-round RT-PCR with HTBI primers and then a second-round multiplex PCR. TCRdb reprocessed the multiplex PCR reads with MiXCR, giving one entry per CDR3 protein. The sample carries more than 1,000,000 distinct CDR3 sequences, roughly two fifths recorded once. Points on this clonotype: Its antigen is not known.

This clonotype was obtained from an adult man with Graves' hyperthyroidism. Source material: peripheral blood or thyroid tissue (not recorded which). The chain has TRBV27 and TRBJ2-5; TRBD1 might be the D (7 bases). CDR3: CASSNRGGQETQYF. The CDR3, as DNA: TGTGCCAGCAGTAACAGGGGAGGCCAAGAGACCCAGTACTTC.